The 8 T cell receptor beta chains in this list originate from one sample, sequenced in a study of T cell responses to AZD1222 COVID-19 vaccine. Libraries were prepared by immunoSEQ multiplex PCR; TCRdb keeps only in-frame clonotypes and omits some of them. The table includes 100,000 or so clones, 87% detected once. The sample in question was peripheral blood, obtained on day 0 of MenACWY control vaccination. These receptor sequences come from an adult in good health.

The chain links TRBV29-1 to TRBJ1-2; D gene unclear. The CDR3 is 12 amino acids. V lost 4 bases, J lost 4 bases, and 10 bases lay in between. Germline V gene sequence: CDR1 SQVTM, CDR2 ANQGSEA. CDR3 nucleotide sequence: TGCAGCGTTGGGGGAGCCCTCTATGGCTACACCTTC. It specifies CSVGGALYGYTF.

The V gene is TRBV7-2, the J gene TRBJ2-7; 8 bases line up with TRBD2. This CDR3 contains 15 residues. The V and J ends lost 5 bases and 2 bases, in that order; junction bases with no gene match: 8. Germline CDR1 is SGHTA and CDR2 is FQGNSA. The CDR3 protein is CASSEGGGLTYEQYF. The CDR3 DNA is TGTGCCAGCAGCGAAGGCGGGGGGCTCACCTACGAGCAGTACTTC. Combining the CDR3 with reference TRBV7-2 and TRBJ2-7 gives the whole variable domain GAGVSQSPSNKVTEKGKDVELRCDPISGHTALYWYRQSLGQGLEFLIYFQGNSAPDKSGLPSDRFSAERTGGSVSTLTIQRTQQEDSAVYLCASSEGGGLTYEQYFGPGTRLTVT.

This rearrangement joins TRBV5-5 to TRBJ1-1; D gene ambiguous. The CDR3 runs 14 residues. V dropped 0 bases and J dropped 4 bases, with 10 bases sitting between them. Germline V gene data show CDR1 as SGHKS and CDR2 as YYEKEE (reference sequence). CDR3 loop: CASSLERAGTEAFF. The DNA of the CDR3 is TGTGCCAGCAGCTTGGAGAGGGCGGGCACTGAAGCTTTCTTT.

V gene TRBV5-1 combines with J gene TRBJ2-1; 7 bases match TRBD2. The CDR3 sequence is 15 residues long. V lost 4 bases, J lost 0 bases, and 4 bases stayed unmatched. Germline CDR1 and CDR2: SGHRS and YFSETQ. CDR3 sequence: CASSIRTSSYNEQFF. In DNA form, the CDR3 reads TGCGCCAGCAGCATTCGGACTAGCTCCTACAATGAGCAGTTCTTC.

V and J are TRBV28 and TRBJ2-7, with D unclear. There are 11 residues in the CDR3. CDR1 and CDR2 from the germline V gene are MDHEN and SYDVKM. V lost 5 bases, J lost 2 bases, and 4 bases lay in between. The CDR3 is CASSAAYEQYF. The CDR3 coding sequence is TGTGCCAGCAGTGCCGCCTACGAGCAGTACTTC.

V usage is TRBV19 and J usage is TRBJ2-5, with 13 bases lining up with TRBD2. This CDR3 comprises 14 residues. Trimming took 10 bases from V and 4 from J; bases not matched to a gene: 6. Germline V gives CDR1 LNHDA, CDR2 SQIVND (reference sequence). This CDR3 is CATGLAGVGETQYF. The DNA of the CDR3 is TGTGCCACCGGACTAGCGGGAGTCGGAGAGACCCAGTACTTC.

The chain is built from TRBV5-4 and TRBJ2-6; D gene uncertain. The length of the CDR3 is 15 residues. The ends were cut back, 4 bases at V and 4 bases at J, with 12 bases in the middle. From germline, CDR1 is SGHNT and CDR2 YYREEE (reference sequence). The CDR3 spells CASSPDVAGANVLTF. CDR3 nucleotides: TGTGCCAGCAGCCCGGACGTGGCAGGGGCCAACGTCCTGACTTTC.

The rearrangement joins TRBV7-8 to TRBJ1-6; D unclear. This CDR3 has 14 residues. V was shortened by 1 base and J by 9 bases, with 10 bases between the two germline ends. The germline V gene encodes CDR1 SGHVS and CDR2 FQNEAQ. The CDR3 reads CASSLEGAGSPLHF. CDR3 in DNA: TGTGCCAGCAGCTTAGAGGGTGCCGGTTCACCCCTCCACTTT.